The 13 T cell receptor beta chains below all came from one sample that was sequenced in a study of response to subunit inactivated influenza vaccine. Each CDR3 protein is one row after TCRdb ran MiXCR on the RT-PCR reads. The sample shows over 650,000 distinct CDR3 sequences, about 18% of them seen only once. This specimen was PBMCs from blood, taken roughly 5 days after vaccination. The receptors stem from a man aged 50-59 years who received an inactivated influenza vaccine.

The genes are TRBV3-1 and TRBJ1-1; 8 bases fit TRBD1. V trimming: 4 bases; J trimming: 6 bases; junction bases outside the gene matches: 4. The V gene's germline CDR1 is LGHDT and CDR2 YNNKEL (reference sequence). The CDR3 has 13 residues. CDR3 in DNA: TGTGCCAGCAGCCCGGACAGGGACGCTGAAGCTTTCTTT. This translates into CASSPDRDAEAFF.

This clonotype was observed a handful of times. V is TRBV7-9 and J is TRBJ2-1; D possibly corresponds to TRBD2 (6 bases). Germline V CDR1 and CDR2: SEHNR, FQNEAQ (reference sequence). The V end lost 3 bases, the J end lost 12 bases, and 9 bases lay between the germline ends. The CDR3 is made up of 11 amino acids. This CDR3 is CASSFIGRQFF. The CDR3 DNA reads TGTGCCAGCAGCTTTATCGGGAGGCAGTTCTTC.

This chain uses TRBV2 with TRBJ2-6; TRBD2 is a possible D gene (7 bases). V lost 3 bases, J lost 6 bases, and 12 bases lay in between. This CDR3 comprises 15 residues. The germline gives CDR1 SNHLY, CDR2 FYNNEI. The CDR3 loop reads CASSDRGGAANVLTF. In DNA form, the CDR3 reads TGTGCCAGCAGTGACCGTGGGGGGGCGGCCAACGTCCTGACTTTC.

Ten or more counts support this clonotype. The chain carries TRBV5-1 and TRBJ2-1; perhaps TRBD2 as D (5 bases). Trimming cost V 4 bases and J 12 bases, with 11 bases left between them. The CDR3 runs 11 residues. Germline CDR1 reads SGHRS; CDR2 reads YFSETQ. This CDR3 reads CASSKHGGQFF. The CDR3 nucleotides are TGCGCCAGCAGCAAACACGGAGGGCAGTTCTTC.

This clonotype was detected many times. CDR3 amino acids: CASSLVAQAETQYF. CDR3 in DNA: TGTGCCAGCAGCTTAGTGGCCCAGGCAGAGACCCAGTACTTC. This chain links TRBV7-8 with TRBJ2-5; D is unclear. Germline assignment: CDR1 SGHVS and CDR2 FQNEAQ. Trimming left V 1 base short and J 4 bases short, with 10 bases between. The CDR3 contains 14 residues. The whole variable domain, filled in from reference TRBV7-8 and TRBJ2-5, reads GAGVSQSPRYKVAKRGQDVALRCDPISGHVSLFWYQQALGQGPEFLTYFQNEAQLDKSGLPSDRFFAERPEGSVSTLKIQRTQQEDSAVYLCASSLVAQAETQYFGPGTRLLVL.

There are a few counts of this clonotype. V and J are TRBV20-1 and TRBJ2-1; tentative D call: TRBD2 (5 bases). Germline lookup yields CDR1 DFQATT and CDR2 SNEGSKA (reference sequence). This CDR3 contains 12 residues. V was pared by 6 bases and J by 2 bases, with 8 bases between. CDR3 loop: CSASGTYNEQFF. The CDR3 DNA is TGCAGTGCATCCGGGACCTACAATGAGCAGTTCTTC.

This clonotype was observed a few times. The rearrangement uses TRBV11-2 and TRBJ1-2, with D maybe TRBD1 (5 bases). The CDR3 consists of 16 residues. CDR1 and CDR2 (germline): SGHAT, FQNNGV. The ends were cut back, 0 bases at V and 3 bases at J, with 14 bases in the middle. The CDR3 DNA reads as TGTGCCAGCAGCTTAGATCCTAACTCAGGGTACTATGGCTACACCTTC. As protein: CASSLDPNSGYYGYTF.

The chain carries TRBV6-2 or TRBV6-3 and TRBJ1-4; D might be TRBD1 (5 bases). Germline values: CDR1 MNHEY, CDR2 SVGEGT. This CDR3 spans 15 amino acids. Trimming shortened V by 2 bases and J by 1 base, and 8 bases separated the two germline ends. CDR3 loop: CASSYRDRTNEKLFF. CDR3 DNA sequence: TGTGCCAGCAGTTACCGCGACAGAACTAATGAAAAACTGTTTTTT.

The rearrangement uses TRBV28 and TRBJ1-5; weak D call: TRBD1 (6 bases). V shed 2 bases and J shed 7 bases, with 15 bases lying between them. Germline V gives CDR1 MDHEN, CDR2 SYDVKM. The CDR3 consists of 15 residues. The CDR3 loop reads CASSLLQGFWQPQHF. The CDR3 DNA is TGTGCCAGCAGTTTACTACAGGGTTTTTGGCAGCCCCAGCATTTT. The variable domain in full, with the rest retrieved from reference TRBV28 and TRBJ1-5, is DVKVTQSSRYLVKRTGEKVFLECVQDMDHENMFWYRQDPGLGLRLIYFSYDVKMKEKGDIPEGYSVSREKKERFSLILESASTNQTSMYLCASSLLQGFWQPQHFGDGTRLSIL.

This chain joins TRBV12-3 or TRBV12-4 and TRBJ1-4; D is uncertain. This CDR3 is built from 13 residues. V lost 2 bases and J lost 6, with 7 bases in between. CDR3 sequence reads: CASSLTIYEKLFF. CDR3 nucleotide sequence: TGTGCCAGCAGTTTAACGATCTATGAAAAACTGTTTTTT.

The chain has TRBV11-2 and TRBJ2-7; 12 bases match TRBD1. The CDR3 totals 17 residues. J lost 4 bases, V lost 0 bases, and 7 bases had no gene match. Germline V lookup: CDR1 SGHAT, CDR2 FQNNGV. This chain's CDR3 is CASSLDWGQGAQYEQYF. CDR3 DNA: TGTGCCAGCAGCTTAGATTGGGGACAGGGGGCGCAGTACGAGCAGTACTTC.

The table lists this clonotype with many counts. The J gene is TRBJ2-1, the V gene TRBV28; TRBD2 agrees at 7 bases. The CDR3 length is 15 residues. CDR1 MDHEN and CDR2 SYDVKM come from the germline V gene. V trimming: 2 bases; J trimming: 3 bases; junction bases outside the gene matches: 4. The DNA for the CDR3 is TGTGCCAGCAGTTTAGGGCGGGAGATCTACAATGAGCAGTTCTTC. Translation gives CASSLGREIYNEQFF. The variable domain in full, with the rest retrieved from reference TRBV28 and TRBJ2-1, is DVKVTQSSRYLVKRTGEKVFLECVQDMDHENMFWYRQDPGLGLRLIYFSYDVKMKEKGDIPEGYSVSREKKERFSLILESASTNQTSMYLCASSLGREIYNEQFFGPGTRLTVL.

The chain carries TRBV5-5 and TRBJ2-1; D not resolved. This CDR3 is built from 12 residues. CDR1 is SGHKS and CDR2 is YYEKEE in the germline V gene (reference sequence). Trimming shortened V by 2 bases and J by 11 bases, and 11 bases separated the two germline ends. The CDR3 DNA reads TGTGCCAGCAGCTTTGGATTTGCCCAGCAGTTCTTC. Translating it yields CASSFGFAQQFF. Full variable domain (outside the CDR3, taken from reference TRBV5-5 and TRBJ2-1): DAGVTQSPTHLIKTRGQQVTLRCSPISGHKSVSWYQQVLGQGPQFIFQYYEKEERGRGNFPDRFSARQFPNYSSELNVNALLLGDSALYLCASSFGFAQQFFGPGTRLTVL.